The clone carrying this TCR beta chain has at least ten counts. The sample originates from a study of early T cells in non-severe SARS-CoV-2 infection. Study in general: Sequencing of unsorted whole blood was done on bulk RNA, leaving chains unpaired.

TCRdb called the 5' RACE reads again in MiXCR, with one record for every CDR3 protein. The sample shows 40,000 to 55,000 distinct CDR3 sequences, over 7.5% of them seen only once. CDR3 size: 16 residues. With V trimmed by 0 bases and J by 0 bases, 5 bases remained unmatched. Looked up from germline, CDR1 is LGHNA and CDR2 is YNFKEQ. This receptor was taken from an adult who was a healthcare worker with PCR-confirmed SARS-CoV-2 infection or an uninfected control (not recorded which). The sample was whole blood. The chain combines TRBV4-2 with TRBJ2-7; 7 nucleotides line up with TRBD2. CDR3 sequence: CASSQEAGSYSYEQYF. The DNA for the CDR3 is TGTGCCAGCAGCCAAGAAGCGGGGTCTTACTCCTACGAGCAGTACTTC.